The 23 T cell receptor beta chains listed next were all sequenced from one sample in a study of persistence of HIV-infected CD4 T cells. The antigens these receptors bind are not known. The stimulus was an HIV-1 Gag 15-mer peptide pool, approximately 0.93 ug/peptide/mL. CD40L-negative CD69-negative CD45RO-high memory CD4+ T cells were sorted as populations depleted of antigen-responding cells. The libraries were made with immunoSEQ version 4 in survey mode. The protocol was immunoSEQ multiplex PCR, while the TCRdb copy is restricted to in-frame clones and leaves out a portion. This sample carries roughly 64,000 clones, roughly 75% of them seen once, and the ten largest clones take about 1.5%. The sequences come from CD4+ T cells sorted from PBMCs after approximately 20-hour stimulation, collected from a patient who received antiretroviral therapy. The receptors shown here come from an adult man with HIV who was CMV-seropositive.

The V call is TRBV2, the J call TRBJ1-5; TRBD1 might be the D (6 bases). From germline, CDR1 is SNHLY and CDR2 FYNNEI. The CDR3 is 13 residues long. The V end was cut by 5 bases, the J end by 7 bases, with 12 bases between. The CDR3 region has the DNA TGTGCCAGCAGTTACAGGGCGGGCCAGCCCCAGCATTTT. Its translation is CASSYRAGQPQHF.

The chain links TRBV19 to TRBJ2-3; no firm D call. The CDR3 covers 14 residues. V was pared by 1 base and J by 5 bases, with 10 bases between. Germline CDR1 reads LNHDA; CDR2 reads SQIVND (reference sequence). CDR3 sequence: CASSIGSWRDTQYF. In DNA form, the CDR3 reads TGTGCCAGTAGTATAGGATCCTGGAGAGATACGCAGTATTTT. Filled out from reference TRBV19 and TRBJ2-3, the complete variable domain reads DGGITQSPKYLFRKEGQNVTLSCEQNLNHDAMYWYRQDPGQGLRLIYYSQIVNDFQKGDIAEGYSVSREKKESFPLTVTSAQKNPTAFYLCASSIGSWRDTQYFGPGTRLTVL.

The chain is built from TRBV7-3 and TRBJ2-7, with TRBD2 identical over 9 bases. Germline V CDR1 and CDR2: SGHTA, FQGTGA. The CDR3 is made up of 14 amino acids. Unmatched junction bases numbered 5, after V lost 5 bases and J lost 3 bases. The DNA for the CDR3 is TGTGCCAGCAGCCTCAGCGGGGGGCACTACGAGCAGTACTTC. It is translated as CASSLSGGHYEQYF.

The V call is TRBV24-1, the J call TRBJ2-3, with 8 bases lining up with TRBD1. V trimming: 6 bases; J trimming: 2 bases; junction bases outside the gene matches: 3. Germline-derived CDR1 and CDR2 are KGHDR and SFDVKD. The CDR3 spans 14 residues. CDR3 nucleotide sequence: TGTGCCACCAGTAGGACAGGGCTCACAGATACGCAGTATTTT. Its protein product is CATSRTGLTDTQYF.

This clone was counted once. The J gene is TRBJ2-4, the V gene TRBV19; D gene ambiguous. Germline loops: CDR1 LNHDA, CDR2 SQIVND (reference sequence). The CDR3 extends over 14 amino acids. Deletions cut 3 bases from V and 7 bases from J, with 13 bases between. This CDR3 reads CASSMFEGRNIQYF. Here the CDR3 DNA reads TGTGCCAGTAGTATGTTTGAAGGACGGAACATTCAGTACTTC.

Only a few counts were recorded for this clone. CDR3 nucleotides: TGTGCCAGCCGAACCCCTCGGGGGGAAACCTACAATGAGCAGTTCTTC. It codes for CASRTPRGETYNEQFF. The V call is TRBV7-9, the J call TRBJ2-1, with TRBD2 identical over 7 bases. V shed 8 bases and J 2 bases; nucleotides not matched to a gene: 12. The CDR3 spans 16 residues. Per the germline V gene, CDR1 is SEHNR and CDR2 is FQNEAQ (reference sequence).

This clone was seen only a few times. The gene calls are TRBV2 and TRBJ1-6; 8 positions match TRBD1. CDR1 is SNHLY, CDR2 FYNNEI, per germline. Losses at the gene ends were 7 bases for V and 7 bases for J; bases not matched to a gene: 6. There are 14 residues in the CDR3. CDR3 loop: CASNTNRGNSPLHF. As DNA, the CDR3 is TGTGCCAGCAATACAAACAGGGGGAATTCACCCCTCCACTTT.

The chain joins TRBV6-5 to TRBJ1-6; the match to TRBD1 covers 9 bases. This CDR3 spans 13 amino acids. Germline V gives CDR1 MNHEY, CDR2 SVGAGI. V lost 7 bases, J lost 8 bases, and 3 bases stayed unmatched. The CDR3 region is CASTRDRDSPLHF. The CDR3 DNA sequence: TGTGCCAGCACCCGGGACAGGGATTCACCCCTCCACTTT.

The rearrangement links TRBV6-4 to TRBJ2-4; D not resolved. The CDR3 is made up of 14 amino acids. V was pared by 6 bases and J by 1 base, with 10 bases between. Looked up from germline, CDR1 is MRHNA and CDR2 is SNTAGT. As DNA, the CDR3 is TGTGCCAGCAGCGCGAGTCCCGCCAAAAACATTCAGTACTTC. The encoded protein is CASSASPAKNIQYF.

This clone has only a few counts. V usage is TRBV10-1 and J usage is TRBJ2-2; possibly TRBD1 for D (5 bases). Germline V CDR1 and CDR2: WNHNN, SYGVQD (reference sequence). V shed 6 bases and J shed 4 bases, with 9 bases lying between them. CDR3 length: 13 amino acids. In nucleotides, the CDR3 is TGCGCCAGCAGCTCTCAGGGCACCGGGGAGCTGTTTTTT. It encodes CASSSQGTGELFF.

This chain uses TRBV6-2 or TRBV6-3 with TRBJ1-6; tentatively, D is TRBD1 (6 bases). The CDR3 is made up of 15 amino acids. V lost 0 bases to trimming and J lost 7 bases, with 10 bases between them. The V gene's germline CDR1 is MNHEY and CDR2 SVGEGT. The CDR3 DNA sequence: TGTGCCAGCAGTTACTCGATAAGGGGGAATTCACCCCTCCACTTT. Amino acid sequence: CASSYSIRGNSPLHF.

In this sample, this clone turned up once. CDR3 coding DNA: TGTGCCAGCAGCTTAGCGGCGGGGGGGGTGGATGGCTACACCTTC. Its translation is CASSLAAGGVDGYTF. The chain combines TRBV7-6 with TRBJ1-2; possibly TRBD1 for D (5 bases). V was trimmed by 0 bases and J by 6 bases, leaving 14 bases between them. Germline loops: CDR1 SGHVS, CDR2 FNYEAQ. This CDR3 is 15 amino acids long. Combining the CDR3 with reference TRBV7-6 and TRBJ1-2 gives the whole variable domain GAGVSQSPRYKVTKRGQDVALRCDPISGHVSLYWYRQALGQGPEFLTYFNYEAQQDKSGLPNDRFSAERPEGSISTLTIQRTEQRDSAMYRCASSLAAGGVDGYTFGSGTRLTVV.

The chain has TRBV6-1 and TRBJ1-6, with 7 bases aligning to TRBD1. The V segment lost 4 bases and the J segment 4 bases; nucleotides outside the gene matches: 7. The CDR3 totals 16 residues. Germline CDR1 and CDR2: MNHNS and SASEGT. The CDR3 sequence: CASSVDRDSYNSPLHF. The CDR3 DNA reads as TGTGCCAGCAGTGTCGACCGGGACAGTTATAATTCACCCCTCCACTTT.

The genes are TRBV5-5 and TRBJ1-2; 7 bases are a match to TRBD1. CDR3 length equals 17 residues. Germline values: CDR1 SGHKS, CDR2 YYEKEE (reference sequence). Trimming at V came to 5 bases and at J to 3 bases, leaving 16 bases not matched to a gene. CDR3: CASSPTGIRIKDYGYTF. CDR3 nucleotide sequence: TGTGCCAGCAGTCCGACAGGGATCAGAATTAAGGACTATGGCTACACCTTC.

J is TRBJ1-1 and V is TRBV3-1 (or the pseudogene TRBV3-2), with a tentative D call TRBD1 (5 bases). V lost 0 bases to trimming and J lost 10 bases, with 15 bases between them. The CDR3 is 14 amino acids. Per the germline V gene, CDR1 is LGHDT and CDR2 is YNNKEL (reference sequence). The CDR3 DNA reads TGTGCCAGCAGCCAAGACGGGGGGAGCGTTGGAGCTTTCTTT. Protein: CASSQDGGSVGAFF.

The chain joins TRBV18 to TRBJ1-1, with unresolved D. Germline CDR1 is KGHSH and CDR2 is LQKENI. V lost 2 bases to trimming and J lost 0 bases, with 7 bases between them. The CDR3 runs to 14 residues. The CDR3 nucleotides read TGTGCCAGCTCACCAGTCAGGCTGAACACTGAAGCTTTCTTT. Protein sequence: CASSPVRLNTEAFF.

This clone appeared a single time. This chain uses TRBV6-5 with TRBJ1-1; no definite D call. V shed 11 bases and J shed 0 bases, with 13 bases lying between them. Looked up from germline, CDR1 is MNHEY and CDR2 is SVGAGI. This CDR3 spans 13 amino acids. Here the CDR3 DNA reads TGTGCCGTACTGAGGTCTATGAACACTGAAGCTTTCTTT. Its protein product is CAVLRSMNTEAFF.

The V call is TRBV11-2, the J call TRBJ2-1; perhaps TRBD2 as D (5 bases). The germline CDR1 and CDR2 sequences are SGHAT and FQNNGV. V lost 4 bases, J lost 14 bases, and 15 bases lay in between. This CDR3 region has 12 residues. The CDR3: CASSSPGIPEFF. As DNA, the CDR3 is TGTGCCAGCAGCTCCCCGGGGATACCGGAGTTCTTC.

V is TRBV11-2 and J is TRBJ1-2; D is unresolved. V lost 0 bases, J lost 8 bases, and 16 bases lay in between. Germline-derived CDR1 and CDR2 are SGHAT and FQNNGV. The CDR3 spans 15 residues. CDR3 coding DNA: TGTGCCAGCAGCTTAGAGGCAGCTACCTGGGAGGGCTACACCTTC. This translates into CASSLEAATWEGYTF.

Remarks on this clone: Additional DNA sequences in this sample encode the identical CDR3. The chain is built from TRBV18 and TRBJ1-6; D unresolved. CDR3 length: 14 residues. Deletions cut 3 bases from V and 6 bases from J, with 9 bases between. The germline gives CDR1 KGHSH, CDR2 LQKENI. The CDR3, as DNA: TGTGCCAGCTCACCCCGGGAGCCTAATTCACCCCTCCACTTT. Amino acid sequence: CASSPREPNSPLHF.

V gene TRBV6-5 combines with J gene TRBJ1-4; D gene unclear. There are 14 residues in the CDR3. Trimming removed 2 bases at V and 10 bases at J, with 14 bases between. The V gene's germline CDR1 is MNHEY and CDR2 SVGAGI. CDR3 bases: TGTGCCAGCAGTTACAGTGTTTCTATGGGAAAACTGTTTTTT. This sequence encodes CASSYSVSMGKLFF.

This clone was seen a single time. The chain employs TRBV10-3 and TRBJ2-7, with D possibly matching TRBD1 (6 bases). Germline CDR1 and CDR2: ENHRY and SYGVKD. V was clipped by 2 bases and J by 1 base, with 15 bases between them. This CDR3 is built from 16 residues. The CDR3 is CAISEEATGLSYEQYF. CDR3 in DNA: TGTGCCATCAGTGAGGAAGCCACAGGGTTATCCTACGAGCAGTACTTC.

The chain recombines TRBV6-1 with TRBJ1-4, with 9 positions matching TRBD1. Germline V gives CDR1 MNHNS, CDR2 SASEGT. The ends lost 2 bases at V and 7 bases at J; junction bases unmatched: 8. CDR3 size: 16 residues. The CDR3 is CASSELKDRGSEKLFF. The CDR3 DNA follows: TGTGCCAGCAGTGAATTAAAGGACAGGGGTTCTGAAAAACTGTTTTTT.